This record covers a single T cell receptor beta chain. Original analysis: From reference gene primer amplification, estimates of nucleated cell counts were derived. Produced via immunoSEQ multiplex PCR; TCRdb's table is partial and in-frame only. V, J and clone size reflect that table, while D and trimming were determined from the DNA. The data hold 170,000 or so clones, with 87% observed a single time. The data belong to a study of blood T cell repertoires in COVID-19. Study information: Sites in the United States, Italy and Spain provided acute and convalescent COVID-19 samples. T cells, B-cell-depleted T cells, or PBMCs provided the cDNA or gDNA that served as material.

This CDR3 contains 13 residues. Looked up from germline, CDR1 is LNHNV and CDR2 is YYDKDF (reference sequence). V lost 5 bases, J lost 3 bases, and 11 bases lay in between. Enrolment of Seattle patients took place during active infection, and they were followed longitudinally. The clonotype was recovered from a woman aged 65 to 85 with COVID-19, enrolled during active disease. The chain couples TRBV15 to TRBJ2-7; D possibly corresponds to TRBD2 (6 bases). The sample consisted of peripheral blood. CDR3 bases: TGTGCCACCAGCGCGGGACTTATCTACGAGCAGTACTTC. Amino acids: CATSAGLIYEQYF.